This entry lists 9 T cell receptor beta chains sequenced from one sample in a study of T cells in Graves' hyperthyroidism and ophthalmopathy. Amplification targeted TCR beta CDR3 regions from RNA transcripts. The HTBI primer set was used in a first-round RT-PCR of the TCR CDR3. TCRdb fed the multiplex PCR reads into MiXCR, producing one record per CDR3 protein. This sample has 450,000 to 600,000 distinct CDR3 sequences, with just under 20% found just once. Sequenced material: blood. The source is a man aged 35 to 55 with Graves' ophthalmopathy.

About this clonotype itself: A clone one base away is much larger, so this may be a read error. This chain uses TRBV11-2 with TRBJ2-1; the D is unclear. Trimming stripped 0 bases from V and 6 bases from J, with 6 bases between. The length of the CDR3 is 13 residues. The germline CDR1 and CDR2 sequences are SGHAT and FQNNGV. The CDR3 DNA sequence: TGTGCCAGCAGCTTAGATAGAAGCAATGAGCAGTTCTTC. Encoded protein: CASSLDRSNEQFF.

This sequence joins TRBV15 and TRBJ2-6; TRBD1 agrees at 7 bases. CDR3 length: 17 residues. From germline, CDR1 is LNHNV and CDR2 YYDKDF (reference sequence). The trim removed 3 bases at V and 1 base at J, leaving 6 bases unmatched. The CDR3 DNA sequence: TGTGCCACCAGCAGGCGACAGGGTTCTTCTGGGGCCAACGTCCTGACTTTC. Amino acids: CATSRRQGSSGANVLTF.

Ten or more counts support this clonotype. The gene calls are TRBV7-2 and TRBJ2-1; 8 bases are a match to TRBD2. V lost 2 bases, J lost 3 bases, and 6 bases stayed unmatched. The CDR3 spans 16 residues. Germline CDR1 SGHTA, CDR2 FQGNSA. The CDR3 sequence: CASSLRASGLYNEQFF. In DNA form, the CDR3 reads TGTGCCAGCAGCTTAAGGGCTAGCGGGCTCTACAATGAGCAGTTCTTC.

At least ten counts were recorded for this clonotype. The rearrangement links TRBV2 to TRBJ2-3, with 7 bases lining up with TRBD1. J lost 2 bases, V lost 5 bases, and 13 bases had no gene match. Germline V gives CDR1 SNHLY, CDR2 FYNNEI. The CDR3 loop spans 17 amino acids. The chain's CDR3 is CASSRPGTEVHTDTQYF. The CDR3 DNA sequence: TGTGCCAGCAGTCGACCCGGGACAGAAGTTCACACAGATACGCAGTATTTT.

On this clonotype: A much larger clonotype is one base distant, so this may be a read error. The chain links TRBV15 to TRBJ1-2; 8 bases map to TRBD1. The CDR3 length is 14 residues. The V gene end was trimmed by 3 bases and the J gene end by 2 bases; junction bases not matched to a gene: 2. Germline values: CDR1 LNHNV, CDR2 YYDKDF (reference sequence). The CDR3 coding sequence is TGTGCCACCAGCAGGAGACAGGGGAACTATGGCTACACCTTC. Residues: CATSRRQGNYGYTF.

The sample holds many counts of this clonotype. The chain carries TRBV28 and TRBJ1-1; possible D gene TRBD1, 6 bases. The length of the CDR3 is 15 residues. The ends were cut back, 8 bases at V and 1 base at J, with 17 bases in the middle. CDR1 MDHEN and CDR2 SYDVKM come from the germline V gene. CDR3 in DNA: TGTGCCAGCTCACCAGAGACAGGCCCGAACACTGAAGCTTTCTTT. Protein: CASSPETGPNTEAFF.

J is TRBJ2-1 and V is TRBV6-1; D remains unclear. Germline V gives CDR1 MNHNS, CDR2 SASEGT. CDR3 size: 13 residues. V lost 9 bases and J 1 base, leaving 10 bases between the germline ends. The CDR3 DNA follows: TGTGCCAGTTTCAGAGAATCCTACAATGAGCAGTTCTTC. Its protein is CASFRESYNEQFF.

The sample holds a few counts of this clonotype. The conserved phenylalanine or tryptophan normally closing the CDR3 is absent here, so this likely arose from a read error. V gene TRBV6-2 or TRBV6-3 combines with J gene TRBJ1-5, with a possible D match to TRBD1 (5 bases). This CDR3 region has 16 residues. CDR1 and CDR2 from the germline V gene are MNHEY and SVGEGT. V dropped 2 bases and J dropped 0 bases, with 11 bases sitting between them. The DNA for the CDR3 is TGTGCCAGCAGTTACGCCAGGGTAGATAGCAATCAGCCCCAGCATTCT. Protein product: CASSYARVDSNQPQHS.

The rearrangement joins TRBV5-1 to TRBJ1-6; D gene ambiguous. From germline, CDR1 is SGHRS and CDR2 YFSETQ. Trimming shortened V by 0 bases and J by 0 bases, and 10 bases separated the two germline ends. This CDR3 contains 17 residues. The CDR3 reads CASSLEVTSSYNSPLHF. The CDR3 nucleotides are TGCGCCAGCAGCTTGGAGGTCACGAGCTCCTATAATTCACCCCTCCACTTT.